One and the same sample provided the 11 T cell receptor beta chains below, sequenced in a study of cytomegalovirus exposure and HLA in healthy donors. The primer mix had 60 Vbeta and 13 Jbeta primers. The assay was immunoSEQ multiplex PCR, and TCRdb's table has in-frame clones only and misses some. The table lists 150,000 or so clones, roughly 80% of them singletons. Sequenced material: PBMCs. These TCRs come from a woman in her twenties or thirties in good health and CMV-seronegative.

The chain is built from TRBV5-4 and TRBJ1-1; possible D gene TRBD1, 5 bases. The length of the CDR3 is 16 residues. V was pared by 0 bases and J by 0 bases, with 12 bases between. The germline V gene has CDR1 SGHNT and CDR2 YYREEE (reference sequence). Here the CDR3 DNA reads TGTGCCAGCAGCTTGGATACCAGGGCCCTGAACACTGAAGCTTTCTTT. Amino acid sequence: CASSLDTRALNTEAFF. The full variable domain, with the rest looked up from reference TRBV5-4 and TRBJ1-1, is ETGVTQSPTHLIKTRGQQVTLRCSSQSGHNTVSWYQQALGQGPQFIFQYYREEENGRGNFPPRFSGLQFPNYSSELNVNALELDDSALYLCASSLDTRALNTEAFFGQGTRLTVV.

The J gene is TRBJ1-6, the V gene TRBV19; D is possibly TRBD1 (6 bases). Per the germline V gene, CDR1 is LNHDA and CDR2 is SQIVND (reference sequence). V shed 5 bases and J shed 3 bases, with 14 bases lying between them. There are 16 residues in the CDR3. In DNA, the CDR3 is TGTGCCAGTAGTCGCGATGGGGGCCTCTATAATTCACCCCTCCACTTT. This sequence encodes CASSRDGGLYNSPLHF. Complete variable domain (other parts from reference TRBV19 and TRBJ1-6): DGGITQSPKYLFRKEGQNVTLSCEQNLNHDAMYWYRQDPGQGLRLIYYSQIVNDFQKGDIAEGYSVSREKKESFPLTVTSAQKNPTAFYLCASSRDGGLYNSPLHFGNGTRLTVT.

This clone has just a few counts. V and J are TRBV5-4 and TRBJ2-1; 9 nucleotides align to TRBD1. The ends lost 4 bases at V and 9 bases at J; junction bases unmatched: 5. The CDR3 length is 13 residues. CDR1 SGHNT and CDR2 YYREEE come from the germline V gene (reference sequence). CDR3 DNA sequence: TGTGCCAGCAGCCTGGGGACAGGGCGTGAGCAGTTCTTC. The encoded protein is CASSLGTGREQFF.

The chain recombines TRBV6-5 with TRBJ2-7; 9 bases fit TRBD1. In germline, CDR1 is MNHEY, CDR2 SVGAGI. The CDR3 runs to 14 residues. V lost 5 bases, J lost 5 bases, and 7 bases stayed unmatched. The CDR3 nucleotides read TGTGCCAGCAGTGCCGGGACAGGGACCAACGAGCAGTACTTC. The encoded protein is CASSAGTGTNEQYF.

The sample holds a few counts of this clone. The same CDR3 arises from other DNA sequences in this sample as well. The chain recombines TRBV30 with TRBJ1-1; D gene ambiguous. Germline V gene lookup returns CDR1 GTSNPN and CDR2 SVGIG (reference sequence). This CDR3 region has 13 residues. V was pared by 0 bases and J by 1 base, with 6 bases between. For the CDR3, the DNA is TGTGCCTGGAGTGTTCGAGCGAACACTGAAGCTTTCTTT. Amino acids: CAWSVRANTEAFF.

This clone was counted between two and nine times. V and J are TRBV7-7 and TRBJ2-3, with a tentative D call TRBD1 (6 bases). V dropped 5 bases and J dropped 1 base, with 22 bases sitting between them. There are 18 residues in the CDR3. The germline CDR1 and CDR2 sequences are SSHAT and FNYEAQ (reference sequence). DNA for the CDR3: TGTGCCAGCAGCCCCTTTCAAGGGGGAGTATTTGGCACAGATACGCAGTATTTT. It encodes CASSPFQGGVFGTDTQYF.

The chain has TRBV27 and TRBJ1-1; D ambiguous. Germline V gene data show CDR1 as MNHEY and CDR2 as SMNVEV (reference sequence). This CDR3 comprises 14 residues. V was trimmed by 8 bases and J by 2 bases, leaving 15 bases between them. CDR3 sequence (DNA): TGTGCCAGCCACACCCGGCGGGAAAACACTGAAGCTTTCTTT. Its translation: CASHTRRENTEAFF.

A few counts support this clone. CDR3 coding DNA: TGTGCCAGCAGTTACGGTCAGGACTACACCGGGGAGCTGTTTTTT. Its translation: CASSYGQDYTGELFF. This chain links TRBV6-6 with TRBJ2-2, with a possible D match to TRBD2 (5 bases). V was trimmed by 2 bases and J by 3 bases, leaving 10 bases between them. Germline CDR1 is MNHNY and CDR2 is SVGAGI (reference sequence). The CDR3 is 15 amino acids.

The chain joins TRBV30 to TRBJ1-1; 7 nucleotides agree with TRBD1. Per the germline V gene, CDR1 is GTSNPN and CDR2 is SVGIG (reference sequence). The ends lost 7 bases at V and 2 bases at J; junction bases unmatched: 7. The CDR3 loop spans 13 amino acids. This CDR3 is CALDRRSNTEAFF. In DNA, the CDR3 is TGTGCCTTGGACAGGCGGAGCAACACTGAAGCTTTCTTT.

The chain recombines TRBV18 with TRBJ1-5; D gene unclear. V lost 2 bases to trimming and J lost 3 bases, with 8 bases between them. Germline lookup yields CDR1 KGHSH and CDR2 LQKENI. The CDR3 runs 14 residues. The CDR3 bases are TGTGCCAGCTCACCAGACGGGAACAATCAGCCCCAGCATTTT. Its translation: CASSPDGNNQPQHF.

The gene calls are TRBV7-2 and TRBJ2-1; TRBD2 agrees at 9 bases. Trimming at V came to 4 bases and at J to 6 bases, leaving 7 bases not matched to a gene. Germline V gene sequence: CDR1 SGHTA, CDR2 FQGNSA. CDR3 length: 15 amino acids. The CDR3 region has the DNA TGTGCCAGCAGCTGGCGGGGGGGCCTCGGCAATGAGCAGTTCTTC. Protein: CASSWRGGLGNEQFF.